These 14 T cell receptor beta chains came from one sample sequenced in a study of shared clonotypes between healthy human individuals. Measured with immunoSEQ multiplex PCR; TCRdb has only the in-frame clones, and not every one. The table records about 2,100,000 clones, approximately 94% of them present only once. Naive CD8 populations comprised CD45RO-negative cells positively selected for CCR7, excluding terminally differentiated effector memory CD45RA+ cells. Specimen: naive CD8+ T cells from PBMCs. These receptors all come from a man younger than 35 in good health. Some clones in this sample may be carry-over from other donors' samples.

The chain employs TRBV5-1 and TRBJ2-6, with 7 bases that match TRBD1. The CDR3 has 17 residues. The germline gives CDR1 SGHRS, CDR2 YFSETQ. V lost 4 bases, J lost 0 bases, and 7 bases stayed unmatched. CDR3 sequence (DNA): TGCGCCAGCAGCCCGGGACAGTTTTACTCTGGGGCCAACGTCCTGACTTTC. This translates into CASSPGQFYSGANVLTF.

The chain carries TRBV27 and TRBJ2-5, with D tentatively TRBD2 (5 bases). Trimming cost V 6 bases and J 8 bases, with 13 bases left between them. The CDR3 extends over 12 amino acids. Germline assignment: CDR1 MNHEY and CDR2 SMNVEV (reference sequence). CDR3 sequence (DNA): TGTGCCAGCAGCGGGGATGGTCAAACCCAGTACTTC. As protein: CASSGDGQTQYF.

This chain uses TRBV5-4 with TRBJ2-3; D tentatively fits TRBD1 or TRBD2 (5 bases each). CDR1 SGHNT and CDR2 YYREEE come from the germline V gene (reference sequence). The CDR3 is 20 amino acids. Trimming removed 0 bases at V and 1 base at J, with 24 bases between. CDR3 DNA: TGTGCCAGCAGCTTGGCCATCATCGACTCCCGGGGCTCTGGCACAGATACGCAGTATTTT. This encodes CASSLAIIDSRGSGTDTQYF.

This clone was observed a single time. CDR3 sequence (DNA): TGTGCCAGCAGCCACAGGGGGGAACTCTACGAGCAGTACTTC. It yields the protein CASSHRGELYEQYF. V is TRBV14 and J is TRBJ2-7, with D perhaps TRBD1 (7 bases). Germline CDR1 reads SGHDN; CDR2 reads FVKESK. The CDR3 is 14 amino acids. The V end lost 3 bases, the J end lost 3 bases, and 12 bases lay between the germline ends. The entire variable domain, with the rest obtained from reference TRBV14 and TRBJ2-7, is as follows: EAGVTQFPSHSVIEKGQTVTLRCDPISGHDNLYWYRRVMGKEIKFLLHFVKESKQDESGMPNNRFLAERTGGTYSTLKVQPAELEDSGVYFCASSHRGELYEQYFGPGTRLTVT.

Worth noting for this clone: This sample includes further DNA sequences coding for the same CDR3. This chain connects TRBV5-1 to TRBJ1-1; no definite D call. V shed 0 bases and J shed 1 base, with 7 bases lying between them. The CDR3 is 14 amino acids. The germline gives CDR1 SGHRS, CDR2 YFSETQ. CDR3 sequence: CASSLARTNTEAFF. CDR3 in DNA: TGCGCCAGCAGCTTGGCGCGAACGAACACTGAAGCTTTCTTT.

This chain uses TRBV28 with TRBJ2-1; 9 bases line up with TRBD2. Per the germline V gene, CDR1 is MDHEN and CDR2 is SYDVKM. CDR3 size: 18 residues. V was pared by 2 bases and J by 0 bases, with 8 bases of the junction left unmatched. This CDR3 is CASSLPLAGRNSYNEQFF. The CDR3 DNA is TGTGCCAGCAGTTTACCCCTAGCGGGGCGTAACTCCTACAATGAGCAGTTCTTC.

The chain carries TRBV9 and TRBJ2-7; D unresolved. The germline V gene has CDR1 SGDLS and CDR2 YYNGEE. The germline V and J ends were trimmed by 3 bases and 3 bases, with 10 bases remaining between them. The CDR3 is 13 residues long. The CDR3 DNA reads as TGTGCCAGCAGCGCCCACCCTTACTACGAGCAGTACTTC. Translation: CASSAHPYYEQYF. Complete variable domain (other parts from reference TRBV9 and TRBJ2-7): DSGVTQTPKHLITATGQRVTLRCSPRSGDLSVYWYQQSLDQGLQFLIQYYNGEERAKGNILERFSAQQFPDLHSELNLSSLELGDSALYFCASSAHPYYEQYFGPGTRLTVT.

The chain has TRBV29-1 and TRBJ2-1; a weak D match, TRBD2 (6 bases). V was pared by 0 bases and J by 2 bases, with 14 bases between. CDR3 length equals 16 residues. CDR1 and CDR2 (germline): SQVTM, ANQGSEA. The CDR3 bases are TGCAGCGTTGAAGATCTCCGGGAGAGCCCCTACAATGAGCAGTTCTTC. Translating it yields CSVEDLRESPYNEQFF.

Here the CDR3 reads CASSLHRGRPGANVLTF. The CDR3 region has the DNA TGTGCCAGCAGTTTACATAGAGGACGCCCTGGGGCCAACGTCCTGACTTTC. This chain joins TRBV27 and TRBJ2-6; D remains unclear. Between the trimmed V and J ends, which lost 2 bases and 2 bases, there was a span of 13 bases. This CDR3 is 17 amino acids long. Germline CDR1 reads MNHEY; CDR2 reads SMNVEV (reference sequence).

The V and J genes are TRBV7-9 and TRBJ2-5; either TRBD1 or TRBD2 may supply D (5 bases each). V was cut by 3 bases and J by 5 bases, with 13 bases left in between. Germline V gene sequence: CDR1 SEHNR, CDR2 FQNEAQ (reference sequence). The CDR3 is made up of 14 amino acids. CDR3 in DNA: TGTGCCAGCAGCTTCGGGGCTGGGTGGGAGACCCAGTACTTC. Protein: CASSFGAGWETQYF.

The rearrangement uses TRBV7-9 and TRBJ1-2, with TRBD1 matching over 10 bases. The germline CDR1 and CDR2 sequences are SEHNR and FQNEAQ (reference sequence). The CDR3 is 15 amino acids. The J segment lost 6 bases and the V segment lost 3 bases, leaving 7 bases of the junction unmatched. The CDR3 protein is CASSFASGTGDGYTF. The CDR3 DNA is TGTGCCAGCAGCTTCGCTTCCGGGACAGGGGATGGCTACACCTTC.

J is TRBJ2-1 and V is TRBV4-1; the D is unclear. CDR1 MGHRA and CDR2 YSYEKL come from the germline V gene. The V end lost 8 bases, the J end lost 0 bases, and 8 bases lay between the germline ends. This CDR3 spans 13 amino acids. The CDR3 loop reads CASGLPSYNEQFF. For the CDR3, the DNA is TGCGCCAGCGGATTACCCTCCTACAATGAGCAGTTCTTC.

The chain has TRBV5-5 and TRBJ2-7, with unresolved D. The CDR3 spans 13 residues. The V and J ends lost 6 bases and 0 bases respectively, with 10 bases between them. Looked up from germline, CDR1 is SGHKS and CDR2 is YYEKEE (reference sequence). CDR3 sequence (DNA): TGTGCCAGCACCCCTGCAAGCTCCTACGAGCAGTACTTC. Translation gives CASTPASSYEQYF.

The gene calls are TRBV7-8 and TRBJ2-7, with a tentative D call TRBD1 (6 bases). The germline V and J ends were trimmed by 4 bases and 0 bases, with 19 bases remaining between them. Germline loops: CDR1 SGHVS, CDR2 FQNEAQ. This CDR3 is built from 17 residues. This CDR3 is CASSSQTGHTTSYEQYF. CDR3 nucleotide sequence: TGTGCCAGCAGCTCACAGACAGGCCATACAACCTCCTACGAGCAGTACTTC.